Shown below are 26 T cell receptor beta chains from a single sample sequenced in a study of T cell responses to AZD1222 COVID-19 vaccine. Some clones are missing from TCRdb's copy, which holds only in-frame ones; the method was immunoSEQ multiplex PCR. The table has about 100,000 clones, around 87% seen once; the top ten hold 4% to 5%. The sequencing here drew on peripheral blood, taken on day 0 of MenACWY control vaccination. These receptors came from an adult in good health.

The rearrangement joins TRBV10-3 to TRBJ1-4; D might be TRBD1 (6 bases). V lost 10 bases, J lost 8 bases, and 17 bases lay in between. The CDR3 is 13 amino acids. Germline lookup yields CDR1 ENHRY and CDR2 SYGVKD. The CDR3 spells CATRTVVGEKLFF. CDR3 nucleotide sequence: TGTGCCACCAGGACAGTAGTAGGGGAAAAACTGTTTTTT.

The CDR3 loop reads CASSLGGGNQETQYF. The CDR3 DNA reads TGTGCCAGCAGCTTAGGGGGCGGGAACCAAGAGACCCAGTACTTC. The gene calls are TRBV13 and TRBJ2-5, with D tentatively TRBD2 (6 bases). V was shortened by 0 bases and J by 0 bases, with 8 bases between the two germline ends. The CDR3 length is 15 residues. Germline lookup yields CDR1 PRHDT and CDR2 FYEKMQ (reference sequence). Filled out from reference TRBV13 and TRBJ2-5, the complete variable domain reads AAGVIQSPRHLIKEKRETATLKCYPIPRHDTVYWYQQGPGQDPQFLISFYEKMQSDKGSIPDRFSAQQFSDYHSELNMSSLELGDSALYFCASSLGGGNQETQYFGPGTRLLVL.

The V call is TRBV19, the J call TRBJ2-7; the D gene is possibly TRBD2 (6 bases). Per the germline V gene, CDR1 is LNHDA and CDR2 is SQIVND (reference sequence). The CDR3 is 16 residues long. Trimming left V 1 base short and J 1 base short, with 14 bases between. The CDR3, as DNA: TGTGCCAGTAGTATAGGAGGCGGAGGGCTGTCCTACGAGCAGTACTTC. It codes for CASSIGGGGLSYEQYF.

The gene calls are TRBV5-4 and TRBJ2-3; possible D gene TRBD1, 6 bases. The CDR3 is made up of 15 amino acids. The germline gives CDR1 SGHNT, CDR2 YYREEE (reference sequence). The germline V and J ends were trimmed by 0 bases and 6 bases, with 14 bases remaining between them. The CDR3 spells CASSLGGTGPDTQYF. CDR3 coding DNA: TGTGCCAGCAGCTTGGGGGGAACAGGGCCCGATACGCAGTATTTT.

The CDR3 here is CASRRGQGGTYEQYF. The CDR3 nucleotides read TGTGCCAGCAGAAGAGGACAGGGGGGAACCTACGAGCAGTACTTC. The chain combines TRBV6-5 with TRBJ2-7; 10 positions agree with TRBD1. The V gene end was trimmed by 6 bases and the J gene end by 2 bases; junction bases not matched to a gene: 7. The CDR3 consists of 15 residues. From germline, CDR1 is MNHEY and CDR2 SVGAGI.

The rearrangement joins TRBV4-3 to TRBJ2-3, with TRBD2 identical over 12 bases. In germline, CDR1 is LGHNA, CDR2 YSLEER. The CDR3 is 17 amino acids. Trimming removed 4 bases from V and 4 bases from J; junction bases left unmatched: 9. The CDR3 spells CASSRRSASGRADTQYF. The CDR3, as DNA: TGCGCCAGCAGCCGAAGAAGTGCTAGCGGGAGGGCAGATACGCAGTATTTT.

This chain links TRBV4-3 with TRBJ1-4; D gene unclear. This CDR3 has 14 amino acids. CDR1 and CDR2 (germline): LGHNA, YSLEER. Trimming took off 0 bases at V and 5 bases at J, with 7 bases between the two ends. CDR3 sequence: CASSQDRRNEKLFF. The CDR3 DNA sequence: TGCGCCAGCAGCCAAGATAGGCGAAATGAAAAACTGTTTTTT.

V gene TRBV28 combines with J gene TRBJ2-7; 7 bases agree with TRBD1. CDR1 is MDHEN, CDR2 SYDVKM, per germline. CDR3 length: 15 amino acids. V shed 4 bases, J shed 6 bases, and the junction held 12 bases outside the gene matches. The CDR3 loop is CASSSHRGPLVEQYF. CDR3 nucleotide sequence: TGTGCCAGCAGTTCCCACAGGGGACCCCTGGTCGAGCAGTACTTC.

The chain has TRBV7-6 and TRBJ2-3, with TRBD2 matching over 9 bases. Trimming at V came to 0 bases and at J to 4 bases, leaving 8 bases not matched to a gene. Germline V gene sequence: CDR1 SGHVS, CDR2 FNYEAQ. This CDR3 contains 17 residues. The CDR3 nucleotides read TGTGCCAGCAGCTTAGCGCCTAGCGGGATAATGGCAGATACGCAGTATTTT. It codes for CASSLAPSGIMADTQYF.

In nucleotides, the CDR3 is TGTGCCAGCAGCTCCACGCCGGGTAGCGGGAGCTCCGAGCAGTACTTC. Protein sequence: CASSSTPGSGSSEQYF. The rearrangement links TRBV7-2 to TRBJ2-7, with 9 positions matching TRBD2. V gave up 4 bases and J gave up 6 bases; unmatched junction bases: 13. The CDR3 length is 16 residues. CDR1 is SGHTA, CDR2 FQGNSA, per germline.

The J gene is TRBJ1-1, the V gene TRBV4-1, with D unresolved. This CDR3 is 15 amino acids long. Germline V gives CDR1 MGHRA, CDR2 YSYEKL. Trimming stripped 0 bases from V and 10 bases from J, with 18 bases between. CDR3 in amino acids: CASSQEGLRGRGAFF. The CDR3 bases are TGCGCCAGCAGCCAAGAGGGATTGCGGGGTCGAGGAGCTTTCTTT.

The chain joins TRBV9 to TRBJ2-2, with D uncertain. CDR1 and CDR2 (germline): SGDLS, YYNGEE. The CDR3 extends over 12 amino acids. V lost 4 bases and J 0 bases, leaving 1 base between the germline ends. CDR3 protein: CASSTNTGELFF. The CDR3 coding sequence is TGTGCCAGCAGCACGAACACCGGGGAGCTGTTTTTT.

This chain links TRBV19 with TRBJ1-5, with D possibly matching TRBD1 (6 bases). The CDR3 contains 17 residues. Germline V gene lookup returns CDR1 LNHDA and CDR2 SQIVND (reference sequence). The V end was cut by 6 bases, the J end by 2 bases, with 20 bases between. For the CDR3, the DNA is TGTGCCAGTAGATCGGTGGGGGGGGCCCGTCGCAATCAGCCCCAGCATTTT. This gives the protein CASRSVGGARRNQPQHF.

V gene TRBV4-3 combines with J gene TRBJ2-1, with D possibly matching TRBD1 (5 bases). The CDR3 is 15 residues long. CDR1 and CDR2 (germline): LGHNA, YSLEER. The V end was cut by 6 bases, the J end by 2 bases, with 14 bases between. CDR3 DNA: TGCGCCAGCAGTCCGGACATATCTCCCTACAATGAGCAGTTCTTC. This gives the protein CASSPDISPYNEQFF.

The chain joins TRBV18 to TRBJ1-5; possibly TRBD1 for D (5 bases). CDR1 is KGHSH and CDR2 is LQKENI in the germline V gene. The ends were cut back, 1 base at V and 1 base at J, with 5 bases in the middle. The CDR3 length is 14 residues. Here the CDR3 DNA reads TGTGCCAGCTCACCACAGGGGAGCAATCAGCCCCAGCATTTT. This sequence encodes CASSPQGSNQPQHF. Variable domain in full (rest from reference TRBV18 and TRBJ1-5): NAGVMQNPRHLVRRRGQEARLRCSPMKGHSHVYWYRQLPEEGLKFMVYLQKENIIDESGMPKERFSAEFPKEGPSILRIQQVVRGDSAAYFCASSPQGSNQPQHFGDGTRLSIL.

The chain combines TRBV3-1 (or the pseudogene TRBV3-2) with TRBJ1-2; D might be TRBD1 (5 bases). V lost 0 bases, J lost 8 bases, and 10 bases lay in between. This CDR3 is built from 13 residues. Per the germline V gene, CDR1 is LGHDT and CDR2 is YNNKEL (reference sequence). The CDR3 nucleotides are TGTGCCAGCAGCCAAGATGGGGGAGGGGGCTACACCTTC. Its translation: CASSQDGGGGYTF.

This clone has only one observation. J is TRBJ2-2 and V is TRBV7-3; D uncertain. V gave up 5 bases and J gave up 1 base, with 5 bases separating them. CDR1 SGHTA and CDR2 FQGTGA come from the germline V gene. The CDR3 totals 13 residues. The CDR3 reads CASSVGNTGELFF. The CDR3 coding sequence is TGTGCCAGCAGCGTCGGGAACACCGGGGAGCTGTTTTTT.

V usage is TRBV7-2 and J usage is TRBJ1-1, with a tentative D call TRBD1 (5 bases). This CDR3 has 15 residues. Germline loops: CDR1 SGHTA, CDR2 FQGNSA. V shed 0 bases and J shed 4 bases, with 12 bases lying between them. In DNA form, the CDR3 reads TGTGCCAGCAGCTTAGCGATGGGGAGGGGCACTGAAGCTTTCTTT. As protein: CASSLAMGRGTEAFF.

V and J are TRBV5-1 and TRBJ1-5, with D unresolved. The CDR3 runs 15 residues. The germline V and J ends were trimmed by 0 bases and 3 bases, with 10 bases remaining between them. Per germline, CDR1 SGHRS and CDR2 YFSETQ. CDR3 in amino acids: CASSLGQTNNQPQHF. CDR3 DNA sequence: TGCGCCAGCAGCTTGGGTCAGACGAACAATCAGCCCCAGCATTTT.

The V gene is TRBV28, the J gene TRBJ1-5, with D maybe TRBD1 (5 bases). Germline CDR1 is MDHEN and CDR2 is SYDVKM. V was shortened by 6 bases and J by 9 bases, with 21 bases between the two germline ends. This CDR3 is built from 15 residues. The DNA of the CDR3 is TGTGCCAGCAGGTCCCGTGGGGACTCACGAAGGCCCCAGCATTTT. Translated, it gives CASRSRGDSRRPQHF.

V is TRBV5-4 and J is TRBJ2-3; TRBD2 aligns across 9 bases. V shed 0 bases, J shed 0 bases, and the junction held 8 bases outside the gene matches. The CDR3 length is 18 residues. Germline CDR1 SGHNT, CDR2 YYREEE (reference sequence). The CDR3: CASSLELWRGGSTDTQYF. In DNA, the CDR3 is TGTGCCAGCAGCTTGGAACTCTGGCGGGGGGGTAGCACAGATACGCAGTATTTT. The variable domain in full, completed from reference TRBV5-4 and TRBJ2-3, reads ETGVTQSPTHLIKTRGQQVTLRCSSQSGHNTVSWYQQALGQGPQFIFQYYREEENGRGNFPPRFSGLQFPNYSSELNVNALELDDSALYLCASSLELWRGGSTDTQYFGPGTRLTVL.

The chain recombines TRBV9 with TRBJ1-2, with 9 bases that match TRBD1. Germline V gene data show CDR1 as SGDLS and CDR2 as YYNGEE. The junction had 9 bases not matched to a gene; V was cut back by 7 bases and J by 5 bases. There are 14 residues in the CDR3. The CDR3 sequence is CASRSGTGLYGYTF. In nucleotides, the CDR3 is TGTGCCAGCCGCTCCGGGACAGGGCTATATGGCTACACCTTC.

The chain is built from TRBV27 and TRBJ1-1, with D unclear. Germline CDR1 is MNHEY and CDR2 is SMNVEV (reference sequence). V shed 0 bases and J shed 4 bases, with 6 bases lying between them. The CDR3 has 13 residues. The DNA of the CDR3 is TGTGCCAGCAGTTTATCGGTACGCACTGAAGCTTTCTTT. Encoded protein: CASSLSVRTEAFF.

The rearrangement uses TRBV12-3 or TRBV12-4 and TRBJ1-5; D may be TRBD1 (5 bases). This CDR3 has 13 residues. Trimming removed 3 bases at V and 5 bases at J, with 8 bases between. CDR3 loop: CASSLGGYQPQHF. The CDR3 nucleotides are TGTGCCAGCAGTTTGGGGGGTTATCAGCCCCAGCATTTT.

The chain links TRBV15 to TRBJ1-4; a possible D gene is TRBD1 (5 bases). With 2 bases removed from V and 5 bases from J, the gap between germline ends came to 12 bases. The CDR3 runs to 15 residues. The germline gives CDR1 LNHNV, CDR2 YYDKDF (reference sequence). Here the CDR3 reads CATSRPHEGNEKLFF. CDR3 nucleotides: TGTGCCACCAGCAGACCCCACGAGGGGAATGAAAAACTGTTTTTT.

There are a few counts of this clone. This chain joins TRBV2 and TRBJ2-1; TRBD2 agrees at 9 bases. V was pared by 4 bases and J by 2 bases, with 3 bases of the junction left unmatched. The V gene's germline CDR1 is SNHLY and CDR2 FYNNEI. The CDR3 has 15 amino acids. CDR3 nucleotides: TGTGCCAGCAGTGGCCCTAGCGGGACCTACAATGAGCAGTTCTTC. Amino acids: CASSGPSGTYNEQFF.